These T cell receptor beta chains were read from a single sample in a study of blood T cell repertoires in COVID-19. Some clones are missing from TCRdb's copy, which holds only in-frame ones; the method was immunoSEQ multiplex PCR. The data contain over 300,000 clones, roughly 85% of them seen just once; the ten biggest clones take up roughly 2%. Material for sequencing was PBMCs or T cells enriched from blood (not recorded which). Source of these receptors: a man younger than 45 who had recovered from COVID-19. CDR3s include the opening cysteine and the closing phenylalanine or tryptophan. D genes are given only for firm matches. Size tells how often a clone was seen (once, few, many) or the class of an expanded clone, and some rows leave it out.

CDR3: CASSLATGVNTEAFF
DNA: TGTGCCAGCAGCTTAGCCACAGGGGTGAACACTGAAGCTTTCTTT
J: TRBJ1-1
V: TRBV7-6
size: .
D: TRBD1

CDR3: CASSLRVDADTQYF
DNA: TGTGCCAGCAGCTTGCGGGTGGACGCAGATACGCAGTATTTT
J: TRBJ2-3
V: TRBV7-9
size: .
D: .

CDR3: CASSLNGLSSGNTIYF
DNA: TGTGCCAGCAGTTTAAATGGTCTGAGCTCTGGAAACACCATATATTTT
J: TRBJ1-3
V: TRBV27
size: .
D: .

CDR3: CASSFVDLNTEAFF
DNA: TGTGCCAGCAGCTTTGTAGACTTAAACACTGAAGCTTTCTTT
J: TRBJ1-1
V: TRBV5-6
size: .
D: .

CDR3: CASSPRDRPYEQFF
DNA: TGTGCCAGCAGCCCCAGGGACAGGCCTTATGAGCAGTTCTTC
J: TRBJ2-1
V: TRBV9
size: .
D: TRBD1

CDR3: CAWSVTGTDTQYF
DNA: TGTGCCTGGAGTGTTACAGGGACCGATACGCAGTATTTT
J: TRBJ2-3
V: TRBV30
size: .
D: .

CDR3: CAISESWSEQFF
DNA: TGTGCCATCAGTGAGTCGTGGAGTGAGCAGTTCTTC
J: TRBJ2-1
V: TRBV10-3
size: once
D: .

CDR3: CASGRLAGSYNEQFF
DNA: TGTGCCAGCGGAAGACTAGCGGGTTCCTACAATGAGCAGTTCTTC
J: TRBJ2-1
V: TRBV7-9
size: .
D: TRBD2

CDR3: CASSETSRVWSNQPQHF
DNA: TGTGCCAGCAGTGAAACTAGTAGGGTTTGGAGCAATCAGCCCCAGCATTTT
J: TRBJ1-5
V: TRBV2
size: .
D: .

CDR3: CASGGQGHYGYTF
DNA: TGTGCCAGCGGAGGACAGGGCCACTATGGCTACACCTTC
J: TRBJ1-2
V: TRBV6-5
size: .
D: TRBD1

CDR3: CASSLGGGGDEQYF
DNA: TGTGCCAGCAGCTTAGGGGGCGGGGGTGACGAGCAGTACTTC
J: TRBJ2-7
V: TRBV7-6
size: .
D: TRBD2

CDR3: CSASGRTGRYQETQYF
DNA: TGCAGTGCTAGTGGTCGGACAGGGCGCTACCAAGAGACCCAGTACTTC
J: TRBJ2-5
V: TRBV20-1
size: .
D: TRBD1

CDR3: CASSQGTRYEQYF
DNA: TGCGCCAGCAGCCAAGGCACAAGATACGAGCAGTACTTC
J: TRBJ2-7
V: TRBV4-1
size: .
D: .

CDR3: CASSFRTSSGELFF
DNA: TGTGCCAGCAGCTTTCGGACTAGCTCCGGGGAGCTGTTTTTT
J: TRBJ2-2
V: TRBV11-2
size: .
D: TRBD2

CDR3: CAASAGGNQPQHF
DNA: TGTGCCGCGTCGGCAGGGGGCAATCAGCCCCAGCATTTT
J: TRBJ1-5
V: TRBV10-3
size: .
D: .

CDR3: CASSLVTGNSYEQYF
DNA: TGTGCCAGCAGCTTAGTGACCGGGAACTCCTACGAGCAGTACTTC
J: TRBJ2-7
V: TRBV7-2
size: .
D: .

CDR3: CASGTQTGVYEQYF
DNA: TGTGCCAGCGGCACTCAGACAGGGGTCTACGAGCAGTACTTC
J: TRBJ2-7
V: TRBV7-2
size: .
D: TRBD1

CDR3: CASSRRGPYGYTF
DNA: TGTGCCAGCAGTCGAAGGGGTCCCTATGGCTACACCTTC
J: TRBJ1-2
V: TRBV6-5
size: .
D: .

CDR3: CASSQVYRTGYNSPLHF
DNA: TGTGCCAGCAGCCAAGTATATAGGACAGGGTATAATTCACCCCTCCACTTT
J: TRBJ1-6
V: TRBV3-1/TRBV3-2
size: .
D: TRBD1

CDR3: CASSPGQIREQYF
DNA: TGTGCCAGCAGCCCGGGACAGATCAGGGAGCAGTACTTC
J: TRBJ2-7
V: TRBV5-4
size: .
D: TRBD1

CDR3: CASSPRGGGDTDTQYF
DNA: TGTGCCAGCAGCCCGCGCGGCGGGGGGGACACAGATACGCAGTATTTT
J: TRBJ2-3
V: TRBV4-2
size: .
D: TRBD2

CDR3: CASSVTGTGGSPLHF
DNA: TGTGCCAGCAGTGTCACCGGGACAGGGGGATCACCCCTCCACTTT
J: TRBJ1-6
V: TRBV27
size: once
D: TRBD1

CDR3: CASSAVPGQGANEQFF
DNA: TGTGCCAGCAGCGCAGTCCCGGGACAGGGGGCTAATGAGCAGTTCTTC
J: TRBJ2-1
V: TRBV7-3
size: .
D: TRBD1

CDR3: CASSQESQHF
DNA: TGTGCCAGCAGCCAGGAATCCCAGCATTTT
J: TRBJ1-5
V: TRBV12-3/TRBV12-4
size: .
D: .

CDR3: CASSVSLAGGSSQETQYF
DNA: TGTGCCAGCAGCGTAAGTCTAGCGGGGGGCTCTTCCCAAGAGACCCAGTACTTC
J: TRBJ2-5
V: TRBV9
size: .
D: TRBD2

CDR3: CASSQTAGGWSTDTQYF
DNA: TGTGCCAGCAGCCAGACGGCCGGGGGGTGGAGCACAGATACGCAGTATTTT
J: TRBJ2-3
V: TRBV3-1/TRBV3-2
size: .
D: TRBD2

CDR3: CASSLTGIPNYGYTF
DNA: TGTGCCAGCAGCCTTACAGGGATTCCTAACTATGGCTACACCTTC
J: TRBJ1-2
V: TRBV5-8
size: .
D: .

CDR3: CASSVYGDNTEAFF
DNA: TGTGCCAGCAGTGTTTACGGGGATAACACTGAAGCTTTCTTT
J: TRBJ1-1
V: TRBV2
size: .
D: .